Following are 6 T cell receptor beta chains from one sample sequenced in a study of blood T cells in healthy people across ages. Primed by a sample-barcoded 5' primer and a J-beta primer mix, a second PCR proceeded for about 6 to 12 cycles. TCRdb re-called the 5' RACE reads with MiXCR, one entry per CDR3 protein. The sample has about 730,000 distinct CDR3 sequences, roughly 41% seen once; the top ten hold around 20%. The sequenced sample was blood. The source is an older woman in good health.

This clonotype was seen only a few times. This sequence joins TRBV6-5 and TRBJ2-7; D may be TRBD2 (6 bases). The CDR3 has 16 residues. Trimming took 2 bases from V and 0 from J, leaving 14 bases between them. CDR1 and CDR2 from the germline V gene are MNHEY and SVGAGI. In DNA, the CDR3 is TGTGCCAGCAGTTACATGAGGGACTTCAGCTCCTACGAGCAGTACTTC. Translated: CASSYMRDFSSYEQYF.

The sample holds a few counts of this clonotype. CDR3 nucleotides: TGCAGTGTTAGTAGCGGGAGTGCAGATACGCAGTATTTT. Protein product: CSVSSGSADTQYF. V usage is TRBV20-1 and J usage is TRBJ2-3; 9 bases align to TRBD2. The V gene end was trimmed by 7 bases and the J gene end by 4 bases; junction bases not matched to a gene: 6. This CDR3 region has 13 residues. CDR1 is DFQATT, CDR2 SNEGSKA, per germline (reference sequence).

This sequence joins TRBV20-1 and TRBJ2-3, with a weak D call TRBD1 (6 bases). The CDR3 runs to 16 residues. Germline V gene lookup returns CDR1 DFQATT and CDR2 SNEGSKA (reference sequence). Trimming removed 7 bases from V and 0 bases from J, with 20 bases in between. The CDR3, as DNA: TGCAGTGTCGCAGGGGTCCCGGAAACTAGCACAGATACGCAGTATTTT. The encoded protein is CSVAGVPETSTDTQYF.

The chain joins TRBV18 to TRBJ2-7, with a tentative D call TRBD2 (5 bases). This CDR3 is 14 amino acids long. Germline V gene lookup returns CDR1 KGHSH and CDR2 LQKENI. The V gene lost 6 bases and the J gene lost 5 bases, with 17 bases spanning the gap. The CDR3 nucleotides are TGTGCCAGCTCCCCCGACGGGAAGCTCCACGAGCAGTACTTC. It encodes CASSPDGKLHEQYF.

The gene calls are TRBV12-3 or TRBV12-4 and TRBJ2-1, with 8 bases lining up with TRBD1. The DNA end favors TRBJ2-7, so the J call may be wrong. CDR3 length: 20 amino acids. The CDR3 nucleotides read TGTGCCAGCAGTTTAGCTCAGGGGGCCTCCAGTCGCGGGAACTACAATGAGCAGTACTTC. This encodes CASSLAQGASSRGNYNEQYF.

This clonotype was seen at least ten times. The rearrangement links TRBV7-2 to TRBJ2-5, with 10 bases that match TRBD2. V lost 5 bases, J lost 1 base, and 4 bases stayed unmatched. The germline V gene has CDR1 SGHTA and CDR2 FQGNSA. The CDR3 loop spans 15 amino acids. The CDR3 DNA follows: TGTGCCAGCAGCCAGCGGACTAGCGGCCAAGAGACCCAGTACTTC. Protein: CASSQRTSGQETQYF.